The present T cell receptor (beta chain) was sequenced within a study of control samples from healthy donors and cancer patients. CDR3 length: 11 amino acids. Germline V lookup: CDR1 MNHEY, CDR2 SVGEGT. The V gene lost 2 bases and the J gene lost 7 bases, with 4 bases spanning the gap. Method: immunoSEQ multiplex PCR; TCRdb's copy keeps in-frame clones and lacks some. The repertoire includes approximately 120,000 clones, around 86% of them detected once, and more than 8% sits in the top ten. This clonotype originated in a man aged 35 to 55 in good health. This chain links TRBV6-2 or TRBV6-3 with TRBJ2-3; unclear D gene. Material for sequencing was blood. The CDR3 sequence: CASSYRNTQYF. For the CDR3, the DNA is TGTGCCAGCAGTTACAGGAATACGCAGTATTTT.